The clone carrying this T cell receptor beta chain has only one observation. Its antigen is currently unknown. The data were taken from a study of long-term antiretroviral therapy in people with HIV. Treatment locations for all participants with HIV were in the United States. Researchers report immunoSEQ v3.0 was run at survey level. The protocol was immunoSEQ multiplex PCR, while the TCRdb copy is restricted to in-frame clones and leaves out a portion. The sample contains more than 25,000 clones, about 87% of which appear only once. From germline, CDR1 is SGHVS and CDR2 FNYEAQ. V trimming: 8 bases; J trimming: 2 bases; junction bases outside the gene matches: 4. The CDR3 covers 14 residues. Study outcomes and limitations: HIV repertoires covered narrower CDR3 length ranges than controls did. Blood collection from the mid-2000s to the late 2010s possibly occurred under older ART regimens.

This clonotype originated in a man in his fifties with HIV. Sample: unsorted PBMCs, taken 3.2 years before starting antiretroviral therapy. V gene TRBV7-6 combines with J gene TRBJ1-4; 8 bases map to TRBD1. As DNA, the CDR3 is TGTGCCAGCGGCAACAGGGGGACTAATGAAAAACTGTTTTTT. Protein: CASGNRGTNEKLFF.